This TCR beta chain was documented in a study of T cell responses to AZD1222 COVID-19 vaccine. Regarding the study as a whole: Clonal diversity was possibly underestimated, and white British individuals and females predominated among donors. Without day 14 samples, only post-peak T cell repertoires were studied.

The V end was cut by 5 bases, the J end by 0 bases, with 13 bases between. The CDR3 covers 15 residues. Germline V gene data show CDR1 as SEHNR and CDR2 as FQNEAQ (reference sequence). In regard to this clone: The antigen is undetermined.

Measured with immunoSEQ multiplex PCR; TCRdb has only the in-frame clones, and not every one. Here the sample spans some 150,000 clones, 90% to 95% being singletons. Sequenced here: peripheral blood, sampled on day 0 of MenACWY control vaccination. This chain links TRBV7-9 with TRBJ1-1, with D possibly being TRBD1 (5 bases). The sequence was obtained from an adult in good health. The CDR3 spells CASSLRTPMNTEAFF. The CDR3 DNA reads TGTGCCAGCAGCCTAAGGACACCCATGAACACTGAAGCTTTCTTT. Complete variable domain (other parts from reference TRBV7-9 and TRBJ1-1): DTGVSQNPRHKITKRGQNVTFRCDPISEHNRLYWYRQTLGQGPEFLTYFQNEAQLEKSRLLSDRFSAERPKGSFSTLEIQRTEQGDSAMYLCASSLRTPMNTEAFFGQGTRLTVV.